Detailed here is one T cell receptor (beta chain). As yet, its antigen is unknown. The protocol was immunoSEQ multiplex PCR, while the TCRdb copy is restricted to in-frame clones and leaves out a portion. The table lists approximately 75,000 clones, about four fifths of them singletons. This specimen comes from a study of T cell clones after liver transplantation. Study details: Pre-transplant mixed lymphocyte reactions yielded third-party-reactive TCRbeta sequences as comparators for graft-donor-reactive sequences.

Trimming at V came to 3 bases and at J to 7 bases, leaving 5 bases not matched to a gene. The CDR3 has 15 residues. In germline, CDR1 is MDHEN, CDR2 SYDVKM. Notes on the study in general: Small, mixed patient groups and varying post-transplant times limit these conclusions. A significant post-transplant drop in circulating graft-donor-reactive CD4 TCRbeta sequences occurred in most of the 8 subjects.

This sequence joins TRBV28 and TRBJ1-5, with 11 positions matching TRBD1. This clonotype was sampled from a human patient who received a liver transplant. Some T cells may possibly be graft donor cells. The specimen was CD4+ T cells from blood, collected 12 months after liver transplant. CDR3 DNA sequence: TGTGCCAGCAGTTTCGGGGACAGGGGGAGCCAGCCCCAGCATTTT. Its translation is CASSFGDRGSQPQHF. The full variable domain, its missing parts supplied by reference TRBV28 and TRBJ1-5, is DVKVTQSSRYLVKRTGEKVFLECVQDMDHENMFWYRQDPGLGLRLIYFSYDVKMKEKGDIPEGYSVSREKKERFSLILESASTNQTSMYLCASSFGDRGSQPQHFGDGTRLSIL.